Given below is one T cell receptor (beta chain) in context. The germline V gene encodes CDR1 SGDLS and CDR2 YYNGEE. The CDR3 consists of 15 residues. V was pared by 4 bases and J by 2 bases, with 7 bases of the junction left unmatched. Methods used by the authors: Estimates of nucleated cell counts were drawn from the amplification of reference gene primers. This table comes from immunoSEQ multiplex PCR, and its TCRdb copy is limited to in-frame clones, with some not included. V and J calls and clone size follow that table, whereas D and trimming were derived from the DNA. The table has 90,000 to 150,000 clones, roughly 81% seen once. The source of the sample is a study of blood T cell repertoires in COVID-19. The wider study: Acute-phase and convalescent COVID-19 samples originated in the United States, Italy and Spain. PBMCs, B-cell-depleted T cells, or T cells provided the cDNA or gDNA that made up the material.

V usage is TRBV9 and J usage is TRBJ2-7; 9 bases agree with TRBD2. Material: peripheral blood. This sequence was found in a human donor in a cohort sampled during active COVID-19. DNA of the CDR3: TGTGCCAGCAGCCCCCAGCGGGGGGCCCCCTACGAGCAGTACTTC. Protein product: CASSPQRGAPYEQYF.